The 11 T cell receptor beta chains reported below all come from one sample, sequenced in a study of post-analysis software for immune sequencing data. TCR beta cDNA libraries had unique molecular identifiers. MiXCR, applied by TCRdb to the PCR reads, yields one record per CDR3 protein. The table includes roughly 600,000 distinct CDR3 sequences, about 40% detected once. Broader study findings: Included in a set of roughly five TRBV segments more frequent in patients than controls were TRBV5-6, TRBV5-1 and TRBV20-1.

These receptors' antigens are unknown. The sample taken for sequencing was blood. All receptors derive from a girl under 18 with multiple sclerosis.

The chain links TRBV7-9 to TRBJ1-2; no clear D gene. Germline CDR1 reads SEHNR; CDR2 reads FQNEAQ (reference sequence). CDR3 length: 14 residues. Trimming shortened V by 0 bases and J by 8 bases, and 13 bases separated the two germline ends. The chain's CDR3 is CASSLALGLLGYTF. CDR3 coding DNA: TGTGCCAGCAGCTTAGCCTTGGGGTTATTGGGCTACACCTTC.

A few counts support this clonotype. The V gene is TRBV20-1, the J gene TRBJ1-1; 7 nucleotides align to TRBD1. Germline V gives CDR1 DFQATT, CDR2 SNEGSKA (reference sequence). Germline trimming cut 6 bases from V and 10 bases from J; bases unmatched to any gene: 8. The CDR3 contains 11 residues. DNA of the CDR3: TGCAGTGCCACAGACAGGGTGGGAGCTTTCTTT. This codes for CSATDRVGAFF.

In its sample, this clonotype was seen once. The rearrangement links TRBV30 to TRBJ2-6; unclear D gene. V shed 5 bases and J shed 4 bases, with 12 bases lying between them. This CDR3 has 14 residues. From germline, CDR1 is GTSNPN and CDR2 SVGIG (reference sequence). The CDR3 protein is CAWGEGSGANVLTF. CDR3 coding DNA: TGTGCCTGGGGCGAAGGGTCCGGGGCCAACGTCCTGACTTTC.

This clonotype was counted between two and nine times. CDR3: CASTYRATNEQFF. In nucleotides, the CDR3 is TGTGCCAGCACTTATCGGGCCACCAATGAGCAGTTCTTC. The gene calls are TRBV12-3 or TRBV12-4 and TRBJ2-1; D unresolved. Trimming removed 7 bases from V and 6 bases from J, with 13 bases in between. The CDR3 runs to 13 residues.

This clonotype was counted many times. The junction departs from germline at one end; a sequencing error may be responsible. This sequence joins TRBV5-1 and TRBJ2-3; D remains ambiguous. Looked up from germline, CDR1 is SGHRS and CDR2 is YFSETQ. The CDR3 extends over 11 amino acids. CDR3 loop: CASSSSDTQYF. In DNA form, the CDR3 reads TGTGCCAGCAGTTCGTCCGATACGCAGTATTTT.

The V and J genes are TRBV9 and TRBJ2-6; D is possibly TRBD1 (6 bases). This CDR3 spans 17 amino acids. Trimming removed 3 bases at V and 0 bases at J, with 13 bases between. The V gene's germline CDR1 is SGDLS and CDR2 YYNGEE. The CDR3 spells CASSAGLGGSGANVLTF. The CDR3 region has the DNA TGTGCCAGCAGCGCCGGCCTAGGGGGCTCTGGGGCCAACGTCCTGACTTTC.

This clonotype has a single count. The CDR3 DNA sequence: TGTGCCAGCAGTTTCCTAGTCGGCTACGAGCAGTACTTC. It translates to CASSFLVGYEQYF. The genes are TRBV28 and TRBJ2-7; D call uncertain. Germline V CDR1 and CDR2: MDHEN, SYDVKM. This CDR3 is built from 13 residues. V was shortened by 3 bases and J by 3 bases, with 9 bases between the two germline ends.

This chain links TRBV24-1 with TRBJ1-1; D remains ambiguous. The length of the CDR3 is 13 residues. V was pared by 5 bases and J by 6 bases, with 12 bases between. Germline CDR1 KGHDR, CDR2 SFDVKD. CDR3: CATSGGPGSEAFF. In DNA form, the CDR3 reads TGTGCCACCAGTGGTGGCCCCGGCTCTGAAGCTTTCTTT.

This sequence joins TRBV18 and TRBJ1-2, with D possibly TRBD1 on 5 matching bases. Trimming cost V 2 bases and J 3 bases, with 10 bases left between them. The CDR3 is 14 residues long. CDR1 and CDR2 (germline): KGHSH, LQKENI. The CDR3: CASSPGTGDYGYTF. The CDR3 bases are TGTGCCAGCTCACCAGGGACCGGGGACTATGGCTACACCTTC.

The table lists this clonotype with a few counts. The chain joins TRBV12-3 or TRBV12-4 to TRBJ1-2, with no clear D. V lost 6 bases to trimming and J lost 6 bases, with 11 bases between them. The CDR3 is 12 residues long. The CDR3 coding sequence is TGTGCCAGCAGCTTTCCTGGGAATGGCTACACCTTC. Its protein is CASSFPGNGYTF.

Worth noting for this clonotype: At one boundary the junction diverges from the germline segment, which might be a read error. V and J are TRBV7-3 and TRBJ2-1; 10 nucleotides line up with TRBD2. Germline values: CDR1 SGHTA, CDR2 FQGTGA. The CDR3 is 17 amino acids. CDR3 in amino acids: CASTLWGRTSGNNEQFF. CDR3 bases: TGTGCCAGCACCTTATGGGGCAGGACTAGCGGAAACAATGAGCAGTTCTTC.